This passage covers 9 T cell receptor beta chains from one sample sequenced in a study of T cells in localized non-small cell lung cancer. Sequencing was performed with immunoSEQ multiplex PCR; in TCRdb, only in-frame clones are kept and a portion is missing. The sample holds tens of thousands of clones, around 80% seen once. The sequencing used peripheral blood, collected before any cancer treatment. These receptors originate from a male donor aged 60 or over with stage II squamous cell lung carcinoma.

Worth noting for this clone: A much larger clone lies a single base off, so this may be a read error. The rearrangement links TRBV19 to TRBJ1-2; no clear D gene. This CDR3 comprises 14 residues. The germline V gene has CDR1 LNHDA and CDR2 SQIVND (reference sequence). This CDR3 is CASNIDRSTGRHTF. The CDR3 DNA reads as TGTGCCAGTAATATAGATCGAAGTACCGGAAGGCACACCTTC. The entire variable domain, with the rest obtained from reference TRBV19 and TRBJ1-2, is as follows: DGGITQSPKYLFRKEGQNVTLSCEQNLNHDAMYWYRQDPGQGLRLIYYSQIVNDFQKGDIAEGYSVSREKKESFPLTVTSAQKNPTAFYLCASNIDRSTGRHTFGSGTRLTVV.

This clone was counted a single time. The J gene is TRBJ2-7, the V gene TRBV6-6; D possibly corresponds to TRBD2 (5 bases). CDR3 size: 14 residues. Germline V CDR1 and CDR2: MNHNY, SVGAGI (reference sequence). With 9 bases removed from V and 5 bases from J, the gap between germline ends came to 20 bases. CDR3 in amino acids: CASAEGPTGDEQYF. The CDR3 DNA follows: TGTGCCAGTGCGGAAGGGCCTACCGGGGACGAGCAGTACTTC.

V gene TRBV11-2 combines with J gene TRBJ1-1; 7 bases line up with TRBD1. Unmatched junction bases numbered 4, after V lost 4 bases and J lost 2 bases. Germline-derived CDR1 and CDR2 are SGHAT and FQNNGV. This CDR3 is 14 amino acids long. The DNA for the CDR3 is TGTGCCAGCAGCTCGACAGGGTTCAACACTGAAGCTTTCTTT. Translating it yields CASSSTGFNTEAFF.

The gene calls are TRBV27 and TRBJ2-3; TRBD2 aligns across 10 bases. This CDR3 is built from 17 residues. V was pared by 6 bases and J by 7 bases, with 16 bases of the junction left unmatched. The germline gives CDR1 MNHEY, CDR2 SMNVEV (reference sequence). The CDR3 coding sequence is TGTGCCAGCAGCCGTCTCGGAGCTAGCGGGAGTCGAAATACGCAGTATTTT. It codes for CASSRLGASGSRNTQYF.

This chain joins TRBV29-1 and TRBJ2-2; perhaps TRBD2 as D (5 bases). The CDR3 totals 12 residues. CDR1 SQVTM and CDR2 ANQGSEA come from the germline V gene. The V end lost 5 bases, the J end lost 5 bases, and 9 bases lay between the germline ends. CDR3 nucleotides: TGCAGCGTTCGTTGGGAGACCGGGGAGCTGTTTTTT. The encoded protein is CSVRWETGELFF.

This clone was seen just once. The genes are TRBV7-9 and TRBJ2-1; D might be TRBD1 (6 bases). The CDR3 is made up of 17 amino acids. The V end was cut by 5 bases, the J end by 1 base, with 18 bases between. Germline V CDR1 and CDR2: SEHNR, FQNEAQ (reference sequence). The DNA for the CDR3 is TGTGCCAGCAGCCAAGACGAGGACAGCACTTCCTACAATGAGCAGTTCTTC. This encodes CASSQDEDSTSYNEQFF.

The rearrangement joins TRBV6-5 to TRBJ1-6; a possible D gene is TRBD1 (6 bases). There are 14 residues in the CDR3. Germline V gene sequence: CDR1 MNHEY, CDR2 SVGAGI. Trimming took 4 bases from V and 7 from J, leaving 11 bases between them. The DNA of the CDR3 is TGTGCCAGCAGTTCCCCAGGGGAGAATTCACCCCTCCACTTT. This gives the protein CASSSPGENSPLHF.

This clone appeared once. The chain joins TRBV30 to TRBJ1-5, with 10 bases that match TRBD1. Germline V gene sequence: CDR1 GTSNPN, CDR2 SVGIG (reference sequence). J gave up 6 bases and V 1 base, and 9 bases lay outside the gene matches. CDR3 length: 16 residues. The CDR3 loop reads CAWSGDRGNFLQPQHF. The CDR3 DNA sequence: TGTGCCTGGAGTGGGGACAGGGGAAATTTCCTTCAGCCCCAGCATTTT.

Here the CDR3 reads CASTPGQPWGYTF. DNA for the CDR3: TGTGCCAGTACCCCGGGACAGCCCTGGGGCTACACCTTC. This rearrangement joins TRBV19 to TRBJ1-2; the match to TRBD1 covers 7 bases. Per the germline V gene, CDR1 is LNHDA and CDR2 is SQIVND (reference sequence). Trimming cost V 7 bases and J 8 bases; bases outside gene matches: 10. The CDR3 is 13 residues long. The whole variable domain, remainder taken from reference TRBV19 and TRBJ1-2, is DGGITQSPKYLFRKEGQNVTLSCEQNLNHDAMYWYRQDPGQGLRLIYYSQIVNDFQKGDIAEGYSVSREKKESFPLTVTSAQKNPTAFYLCASTPGQPWGYTFGSGTRLTVV.